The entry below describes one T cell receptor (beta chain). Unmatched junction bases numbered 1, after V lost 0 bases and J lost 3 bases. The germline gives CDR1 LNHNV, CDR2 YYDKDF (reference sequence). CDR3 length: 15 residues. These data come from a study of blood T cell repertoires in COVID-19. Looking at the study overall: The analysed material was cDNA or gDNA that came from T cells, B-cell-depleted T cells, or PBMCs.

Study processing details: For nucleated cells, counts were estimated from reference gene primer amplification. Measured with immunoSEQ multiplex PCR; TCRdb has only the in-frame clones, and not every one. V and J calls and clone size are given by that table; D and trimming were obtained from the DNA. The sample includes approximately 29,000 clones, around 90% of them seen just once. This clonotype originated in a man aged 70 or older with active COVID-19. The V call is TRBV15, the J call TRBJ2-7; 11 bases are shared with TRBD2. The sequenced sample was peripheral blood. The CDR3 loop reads CATSRDSGRDYEQYF. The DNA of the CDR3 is TGTGCCACCAGCAGAGATAGCGGGAGGGACTACGAGCAGTACTTC.